A single sample is the source of the 15 T cell receptor beta chains below, sequenced in a study of blood T cells in healthy people across ages. A sample-barcoded 5' primer and a J-beta primer mix were used in a second PCR of about 7 to 12 cycles. TCRdb fed the 5' RACE reads into MiXCR, producing one record per CDR3 protein. The table lists around 2 million distinct CDR3 sequences, more than 35% of them singletons, with under 25% in the top ten. Sequenced input: blood. The receptors originated from a human donor in good health.

This clonotype has just one count. The chain recombines TRBV7-9 with TRBJ1-1; D not certain. This CDR3 contains 15 residues. Germline CDR1 is SEHNR and CDR2 is FQNEAQ (reference sequence). V was shortened by 5 bases and J by 0 bases, with 13 bases between the two germline ends. This chain's CDR3 is CASSDSRRLNTEAFF. CDR3 sequence (DNA): TGTGCCAGCAGCGATTCACGACGCTTGAACACTGAAGCTTTCTTT.

The V call is TRBV15, the J call TRBJ1-5; 11 bases map to TRBD1. V was pared by 1 base and J by 5 bases, with 4 bases of the junction left unmatched. The CDR3 has 16 residues. The germline V gene encodes CDR1 LNHNV and CDR2 YYDKDF (reference sequence). As DNA, the CDR3 is TGTGCCACCAGCAGAGGCGGGACAGGGGGTCATCAGCCCCAGCATTTT. Its translation: CATSRGGTGGHQPQHF.

The chain recombines TRBV5-1 with TRBJ1-4; 9 nucleotides align to TRBD1. The CDR3 is 17 amino acids. Looked up from germline, CDR1 is SGHRS and CDR2 is YFSETQ. The junction had 11 bases not matched to a gene; V was cut back by 5 bases and J by 3 bases. The DNA for the CDR3 is TGCGCCAGCAGTATTACAGGGGGCCCCTCAGCTAATGAAAAACTGTTTTTT. As protein: CASSITGGPSANEKLFF.

The chain links TRBV14 to TRBJ1-2, with no clear D. This CDR3 is built from 14 residues. The V end lost 4 bases, the J end lost 3 bases, and 12 bases lay between the germline ends. Germline V gene sequence: CDR1 SGHDN, CDR2 FVKESK. CDR3 amino acids: CASSLLGRDYGYTF. The CDR3 DNA reads as TGTGCCAGCAGCCTCCTCGGACGGGACTATGGCTACACCTTC. Full variable domain (outside the CDR3, taken from reference TRBV14 and TRBJ1-2): EAGVTQFPSHSVIEKGQTVTLRCDPISGHDNLYWYRRVMGKEIKFLLHFVKESKQDESGMPNNRFLAERTGGTYSTLKVQPAELEDSGVYFCASSLLGRDYGYTFGSGTRLTVV.

The V call is TRBV2, the J call TRBJ1-1; D is unresolved. This CDR3 is 14 amino acids long. V lost 10 bases, J lost 1 base, and 16 bases lay in between. CDR1 and CDR2 from the germline V gene are SNHLY and FYNNEI. CDR3 protein: CATRLRASNTEAFF. Written as DNA, the CDR3 is TGTGCCACCCGGTTAAGAGCCTCGAACACTGAAGCTTTCTTT.

The chain recombines TRBV6-6 with TRBJ1-1; D gene uncertain. CDR3 size: 12 residues. The germline gives CDR1 MNHNY, CDR2 SVGAGI (reference sequence). Between the trimmed V and J ends, which lost 5 bases and 8 bases, there was a span of 12 bases. The CDR3 spells CASSQYVVEAFF. CDR3 nucleotides: TGTGCCAGCAGTCAATACGTGGTCGAAGCTTTCTTT.

In this sample, this clonotype turned up a few times. This rearrangement joins TRBV4-3 to TRBJ1-1, with D maybe TRBD1 (5 bases). This CDR3 spans 15 amino acids. V was pared by 0 bases and J by 11 bases, with 19 bases between. CDR1 LGHNA and CDR2 YSLEER come from the germline V gene. This CDR3 reads CASSQDRGTTGVAFF. DNA for the CDR3: TGCGCCAGCAGCCAAGATCGTGGGACGACCGGTGTGGCTTTCTTT.

The rearrangement uses TRBV10-3 and TRBJ2-3; D gene uncertain. Trimming shortened V by 9 bases and J by 2 bases, and 12 bases separated the two germline ends. The V gene's germline CDR1 is ENHRY and CDR2 SYGVKD. The CDR3 is made up of 13 amino acids. CDR3 sequence reads: CAINDLITDTQYF. The CDR3, as DNA: TGTGCCATTAACGACCTGATCACAGATACGCAGTATTTT.

This clonotype showed up just once. The rearrangement uses TRBV28 and TRBJ1-5, with D hard to call. Germline V gene lookup returns CDR1 MDHEN and CDR2 SYDVKM. The CDR3 loop spans 15 amino acids. Trimming pared 6 bases from V and 3 bases from J, leaving 15 bases between. CDR3 in DNA: TGTGCCAGCAGCCCCATTGCGGGGTACAATCAGCCCCAGCATTTT. The encoded protein is CASSPIAGYNQPQHF.

This chain links TRBV13 with TRBJ2-5; 13 bases are a match to TRBD2. The J call is in doubt because the DNA end fits TRBJ2-7 better. Germline-derived CDR1 and CDR2 are PRHDT and FYEKMQ (reference sequence). The CDR3 is made up of 18 amino acids. CDR3 nucleotide sequence: TGTGCCAGCAGCCACGGACTAGCGGGGGCCACCTTACTGTACGAGCAGTACTTC. This translates into CASSHGLAGATLLYEQYF.

This clonotype was seen more than once but under ten times. The chain recombines TRBV5-1 with TRBJ2-3, with D perhaps matching TRBD2 (7 bases). Trimming left V 4 bases short and J 5 bases short, with 14 bases between. Germline V CDR1 and CDR2: SGHRS, YFSETQ. The CDR3 loop spans 14 amino acids. CDR3 residues: CASSPAGAGDTQYF. CDR3 bases: TGCGCCAGCAGCCCGGCGGGGGCAGGAGATACGCAGTATTTT.

This chain links TRBV10-3 with TRBJ2-7; D remains ambiguous. Trimming removed 6 bases at V and 0 bases at J, with 9 bases between. The CDR3 has 13 amino acids. Germline V gene data show CDR1 as ENHRY and CDR2 as SYGVKD. The DNA for the CDR3 is TGTGCCATCAGAGCCGACATCTCCTACGAGCAGTACTTC. This encodes CAIRADISYEQYF.

This clonotype occurred a few times. This chain's CDR3 is CSGWKQETQYF. As DNA, the CDR3 is TGCAGCGGATGGAAGCAAGAGACCCAGTACTTC. The J gene is TRBJ2-5, the V gene TRBV29-1; D unresolved. This CDR3 is 11 amino acids long. Germline V gene sequence: CDR1 SQVTM, CDR2 ANQGSEA. The V and J ends lost 7 bases and 2 bases respectively, with 8 bases between them. The complete variable domain, with remaining parts taken from reference TRBV29-1 and TRBJ2-5, reads SAVISQKPSRDICQRGTSLTIQCQVDSQVTMMFWYRQQPGQSLTLIATANQGSEATYESGFVIDKFPISRPNLTFSTLTVSNMSPEDSSIYLCSGWKQETQYFGPGTRLLVL.

V gene TRBV7-6 combines with J gene TRBJ2-4; TRBD2 agrees at 12 bases. The DNA end is more similar to TRBJ2-7, so the J call may be wrong. Germline assignment: CDR1 SGHVS and CDR2 FNYEAQ. This CDR3 is 19 amino acids long. This CDR3 is CASSLSPPGLAGYPYEQYF. CDR3 DNA: TGTGCCAGCAGCTTATCCCCACCTGGACTAGCGGGGTACCCCTACGAGCAGTACTTC.

The chain joins TRBV12-3 or TRBV12-4 to TRBJ2-4; D perhaps matches TRBD2 (6 bases). The CDR3 is made up of 14 amino acids. The V end was cut by 6 bases, the J end by 7 bases, with 16 bases between. The CDR3, as DNA: TGTGCCAGCAGCCCCTGGGGGGAGGTGAACATTCAGTACTTC. Its protein is CASSPWGEVNIQYF.